Listed below are T cell receptor beta chains from one sample, sequenced in a study of T cell repertoires in cytomegalovirus infection. What these receptors recognize is not known. TCRdb reprocessed the reads via MiXCR and lists one record per CDR3 protein. The table includes roughly 920,000 distinct CDR3 sequences, approximately 31% detected once. Sequenced material: cultured CD8+ T cells from PBMCs, taken from culture after CMV antigen stimulation. The receptors shown here come from a human donor in good health (CMV status not recorded). Some clones in this sample may be carry-over from other donors' samples. CDR3s include the opening cysteine and the closing phenylalanine or tryptophan. A D gene is named only where the DNA matches it firmly. Size is stated for part of the rows, as once, few or many counts, or as a class when the clone is expanded.

j_call d_call v_call clone_size cdr3_nt cdr3_aa
TRBJ1-2 TRBD1 TRBV4-1 few TGCGCCAGCAGCCAGGCCAGGGGGCCCTATGGCTACACCTTC CASSQARGPYGYTF
TRBJ2-1 NA TRBV4-1 few TGCGCCAGCAGCCACCACGGCAGGTCAAACAATGAGCAGTTCTTC CASSHHGRSNNEQFF
TRBJ1-1 TRBD1 TRBV29-1 few TGCAGCGTTGAGGACAGGGTGAACACTGAAGCTTTCTTT CSVEDRVNTEAFF
TRBJ1-2 NA TRBV12-3/TRBV12-4 few TGTGCCAGCAGCCGGGTTAACAGCCGCCTGGGAGGCTACACCTTC CASSRVNSRLGGYTF
TRBJ2-1 NA TRBV20-1 NA TGCAGTGCTAGAGACTCATTTTGGGGTCAGGGCTACAATGAGCAGTTCTTC CSARDSFWGQGYNEQFF
TRBJ2-5 NA TRBV24-1 NA TGTGCCACCAGTGACCCTAGGAGTCCACAAGAGACCCAGTACTTC CATSDPRSPQETQYF
TRBJ2-1 NA TRBV4-3 NA TGCGCCAGCAGCCAAGATCGCGCACAGGCTCTAAGGGATGAGCAGTTCTTC CASSQDRAQALRDEQFF
TRBJ2-2 TRBD2 TRBV3-1 NA TGTGCCAGCAGCCATGGACTAGCGGGGACCGGGGAGCTGTTTTTT CASSHGLAGTGELFF
TRBJ2-6 NA TRBV7-9 NA TGTGCCAGTAGAGTGCACAGCAACTCTGGGGCCAACGTCCTGACTTTC CASRVHSNSGANVLTF
TRBJ1-4 NA TRBV7-6 NA TGTGCCAGCAGCTTAGCAGATTACGAAAAACTGTTTTTT CASSLADYEKLFF
TRBJ1-1 TRBD1 TRBV11-2 many TGTGCCAGCAGCCCCCCAGGGGACAGAGACGGAACTGAAGCTTTCTTT CASSPPGDRDGTEAFF
TRBJ1-1 NA TRBV5-1 few TGTGCCAGCAGTTTGAATAGGGACACTGAAGCTTTCTTT CASSLNRDTEAFF
TRBJ2-7 NA TRBV10-3 once TGTGTCATGGGGGAAAGGGAGCAGTACTTC CVMGEREQYF
TRBJ2-2 TRBD2 TRBV3-1 NA TGTGCCAGCAGCCAACTAACTAGCGGGGGTGTCACCGGGGAGCTGTTTTTT CASSQLTSGGVTGELFF
TRBJ2-3 TRBD1 TRBV7-6 NA TGTGCCAGCAGCTTTGGACAGGGTGGAGATACGCAGTATTTT CASSFGQGGDTQYF
TRBJ2-1 NA TRBV14 once TGTGCCAGCAGCCAAGTCCTCGGACAGGGAGGGTCGGATGAGCAGTTCTTC CASSQVLGQGGSDEQFF
TRBJ2-1 NA TRBV20-1 NA TGCAGTGCTAGGTCACCCCTTGGGGGGGCTTCGTACAATGAGCAGTTCTTC CSARSPLGGASYNEQFF
TRBJ1-1 TRBD1 TRBV20-1 NA TGCAGTGCTAGGGGACAGGGGACATACGGGAACACTGAAGCTTTCTTT CSARGQGTYGNTEAFF
TRBJ1-5 TRBD1 TRBV7-2 many TGTGCCAGCAGGGCCGGGACAGGGGGCCCCCTTTTCCAGCCCCAGCATTTT CASRAGTGGPLFQPQHF
TRBJ2-3 TRBD2 TRBV7-9 NA TGTGCCAGCAGCTACCGACTAGCGGGGACACCCACAGATACGCAGTATTTT CASSYRLAGTPTDTQYF
TRBJ1-2 TRBD1 TRBV7-9 many TGTGCCAGCGGAGAGGGACAGGGAGGCTACACCTTC CASGEGQGGYTF
TRBJ2-4 NA TRBV4-2 NA TGTGCCAGCAGCCAATCCCAGGGGGAGGACAAAAACATTCAGTACTTC CASSQSQGEDKNIQYF
TRBJ2-3 NA TRBV6-2/TRBV6-3 few TGTGCCAGCAGTTACCCCCACCTAAGACTAGACCGCACAGATACGCAGTATTTT CASSYPHLRLDRTDTQYF
TRBJ1-1 NA TRBV5-8 NA TGTGCCAGCAGCTGGACTGAATCGAACACTGAAGCTTTCTTT CASSWTESNTEAFF